This TCR beta chain was recorded in a study of post-analysis software for immune sequencing data. Study overall: In terms of disease course, relapsing-remitting, secondary progressive and progressive-relapsing multiple sclerosis were included.

Losses at the gene ends were 3 bases for V and 5 bases for J; bases not matched to a gene: 6. This CDR3 comprises 17 residues. Germline-derived CDR1 and CDR2 are LGHNA and YSLEER. cDNA libraries for TCR beta contained unique molecular identifiers. The T cell input of roughly 0.9 to 11 million gave a few hundred thousand cDNA molecules. TCRdb recomputed calls from the PCR reads with MiXCR, one row per CDR3 protein. The sample contains hundreds of thousands of distinct CDR3 sequences, about 32% of which appear only once. Overall study findings and caveats: Multiple sclerosis patients showed significantly lower normalized Chao1 diversity than controls did. Batch-mates among the samples co-clustered strongly by F measure. In patients, five or six TRBV segments were more frequent than in controls, with TRBV5-6, TRBV5-1 and TRBV20-1 among them.

About this clonotype: Its target is unknown.

Material for sequencing was blood. V gene TRBV4-3 combines with J gene TRBJ2-3; 15 bases are a match to TRBD2. The clonotype originates from a girl between 5 and 17 years old with multiple sclerosis. The CDR3 DNA reads as TGCGCCAGCAGCCAGCGGACTAGCGGGAGGGCCGTAGATACGCAGTATTTT. It yields the protein CASSQRTSGRAVDTQYF.